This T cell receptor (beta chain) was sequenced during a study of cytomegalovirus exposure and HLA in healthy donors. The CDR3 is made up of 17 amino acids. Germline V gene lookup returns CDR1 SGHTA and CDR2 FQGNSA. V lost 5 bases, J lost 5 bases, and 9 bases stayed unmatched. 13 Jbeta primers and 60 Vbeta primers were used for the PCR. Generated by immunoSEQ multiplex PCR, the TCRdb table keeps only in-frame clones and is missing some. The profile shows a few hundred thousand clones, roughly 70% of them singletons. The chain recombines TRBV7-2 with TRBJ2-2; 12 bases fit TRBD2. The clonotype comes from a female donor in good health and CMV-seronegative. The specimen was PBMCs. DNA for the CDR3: TGTGCCAGCAGCACCGGGACTAGCGGGCGGAGGACCGGGGAGCTGTTTTTT. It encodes CASSTGTSGRRTGELFF.